This TCR beta chain was captured in a study of CD8 T cells in ankylosing spondylitis. Of note for this clonotype: Its target is unknown.

Germline loops: CDR1 MGHRA, CDR2 YSYEKL. The CDR3 sequence is 17 residues long. Trimming took 0 bases from V and 2 from J; bases not matched to a gene: 6. Notes on the study in general: Reported data indicate significant enrichment of disease-linked clones within matched ankylosing spondylitis synovial fluid.

Making use of molecular barcodes, quantitative 5'-RACE generated TCR beta libraries. TCRdb recomputed calls from the 5' RACE reads with MiXCR, one row per CDR3 protein. The sample includes some 200,000 distinct CDR3 sequences, roughly 13% of them seen just once. Material for sequencing was blood, either unsorted or a sorted T cell fraction (not recorded which). This receptor was taken from a male donor with ankylosing spondylitis or in good health (not recorded which). The chain recombines TRBV4-1 with TRBJ2-3, with 9 bases identical to TRBD2. CDR3 sequence reads: CASSQDVASGVTDTQYF. The CDR3 bases are TGCGCCAGCAGCCAAGACGTAGCTAGCGGGGTCACAGATACGCAGTATTTT.